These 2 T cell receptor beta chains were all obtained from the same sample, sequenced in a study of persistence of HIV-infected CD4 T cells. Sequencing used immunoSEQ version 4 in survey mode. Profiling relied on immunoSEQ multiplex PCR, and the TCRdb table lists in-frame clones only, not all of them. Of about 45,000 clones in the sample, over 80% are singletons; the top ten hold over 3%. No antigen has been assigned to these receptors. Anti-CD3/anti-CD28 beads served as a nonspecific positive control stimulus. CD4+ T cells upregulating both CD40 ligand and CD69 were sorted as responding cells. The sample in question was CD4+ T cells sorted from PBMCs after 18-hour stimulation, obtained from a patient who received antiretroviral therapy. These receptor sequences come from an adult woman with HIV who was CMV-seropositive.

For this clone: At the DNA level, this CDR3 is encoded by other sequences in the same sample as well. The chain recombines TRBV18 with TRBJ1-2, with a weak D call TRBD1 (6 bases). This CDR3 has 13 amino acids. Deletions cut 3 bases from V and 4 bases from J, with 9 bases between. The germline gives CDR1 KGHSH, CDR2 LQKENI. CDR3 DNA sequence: TGTGCCAGCTCACCCGACAGGACCTATGGCTACACCTTC. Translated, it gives CASSPDRTYGYTF.

The CDR3 loop is CASSRPIPDEDGYTF. The CDR3 DNA sequence: TGTGCCAGCAGTCGCCCTATCCCGGATGAGGATGGCTACACCTTC. J is TRBJ1-2 and V is TRBV28; D is ambiguous. Deletions cut 5 bases from V and 6 bases from J, with 19 bases between. The germline V gene encodes CDR1 MDHEN and CDR2 SYDVKM. The CDR3 totals 15 residues.